The 22 T cell receptor beta chains presented below share a single source sample, sequenced in a study of blood T cell repertoires in COVID-19. Clones were sequenced by immunoSEQ multiplex PCR, and TCRdb holds only the in-frame ones, with some missing. This table has around 100,000 clones, 75% to 90% appearing once. The sequenced material came from peripheral blood. The receptors were gathered from a man between 65 and 80 years old with acute or convalescent COVID-19.

The gene calls are TRBV9 and TRBJ1-1; 8 nucleotides agree with TRBD1. CDR3 length equals 14 residues. Germline V gene lookup returns CDR1 SGDLS and CDR2 YYNGEE. With V trimmed by 4 bases and J by 7 bases, 9 bases remained unmatched. The CDR3 DNA reads as TGTGCCAGCAGCTCCAGACAGGGGAATAGTGAAGCTTTCTTT. Translation: CASSSRQGNSEAFF.

V is TRBV24-1 and J is TRBJ1-4, with a possible D match to TRBD1 (6 bases). From germline, CDR1 is KGHDR and CDR2 SFDVKD. Trimming took 5 bases from V and 4 from J, leaving 10 bases between them. This CDR3 has 14 residues. The CDR3 reads CATSGSDSNEKLFF. CDR3 bases: TGTGCCACCAGTGGATCGGACAGTAATGAAAAACTGTTTTTT.

The chain is built from TRBV20-1 and TRBJ1-1; D is unclear. V lost 6 bases to trimming and J lost 4 bases, with 9 bases between them. The CDR3 extends over 11 amino acids. In germline, CDR1 is DFQATT, CDR2 SNEGSKA (reference sequence). CDR3 in DNA: TGCAGTGCGGCCCCGGGCACTGAAGCTTTCTTT. Residues: CSAAPGTEAFF.

This clone was seen more than once but under ten times. The chain carries TRBV7-2 and TRBJ1-5, with D possibly TRBD1 on 6 matching bases. CDR3 length: 15 residues. The V gene's germline CDR1 is SGHTA and CDR2 FQGNSA. Trimming pared 5 bases from V and 4 bases from J, leaving 15 bases between. This CDR3 reads CASSLQGSGNQPQHF. The CDR3 DNA is TGTGCCAGCAGCCTACAGGGTTCGGGGAATCAGCCCCAGCATTTT.

V gene TRBV19 combines with J gene TRBJ1-5; 7 bases line up with TRBD1. The CDR3 extends over 16 amino acids. Germline V gene lookup returns CDR1 LNHDA and CDR2 SQIVND (reference sequence). Trimming took 5 bases from V and 0 from J; bases not matched to a gene: 7. CDR3 residues: CASSSRTGSSNQPQHF. The DNA of the CDR3 is TGTGCCAGTAGTTCTCGGACAGGCTCTAGCAATCAGCCCCAGCATTTT.

This chain links TRBV6-1 with TRBJ1-2; TRBD1 agrees at 7 bases. This CDR3 region has 16 residues. V lost 4 bases, J lost 0 bases, and 8 bases stayed unmatched. Looked up from germline, CDR1 is MNHNS and CDR2 is SASEGT. The CDR3 DNA sequence: TGTGCCAGCAGTGGCAGACAGGGCCTAGCTAACTATGGCTACACCTTC. It translates to CASSGRQGLANYGYTF.

V usage is TRBV7-9 and J usage is TRBJ2-3, with D unresolved. The CDR3 is 12 amino acids. The V end lost 5 bases, the J end lost 5 bases, and 8 bases lay between the germline ends. Germline values: CDR1 SEHNR, CDR2 FQNEAQ (reference sequence). The CDR3 region is CASSPKRDTQYF. The CDR3 bases are TGTGCCAGCAGCCCAAAGAGAGATACGCAGTATTTT. The full variable domain, with the rest looked up from reference TRBV7-9 and TRBJ2-3, is DTGVSQNPRHKITKRGQNVTFRCDPISEHNRLYWYRQTLGQGPEFLTYFQNEAQLEKSRLLSDRFSAERPKGSFSTLEIQRTEQGDSAMYLCASSPKRDTQYFGPGTRLTVL.

This chain connects TRBV9 to TRBJ2-6; no clear D gene. The germline V and J ends were trimmed by 0 bases and 2 bases, with 6 bases remaining between them. This CDR3 has 15 residues. CDR1 and CDR2 (germline): SGDLS, YYNGEE. The CDR3 DNA reads TGTGCCAGCAGCGTAGCCGGAGCTGGGGCCAACGTCCTGACTTTC. It yields the protein CASSVAGAGANVLTF.

This chain links TRBV5-8 with TRBJ2-3; a possible D gene is TRBD1 (5 bases). Germline CDR1 reads SGHTS; CDR2 reads YDEGEE. Trimming cost V 5 bases and J 0 bases, with 16 bases left between them. The CDR3 has 16 residues. The CDR3 is CASSPGRRLSTDTQYF. In DNA form, the CDR3 reads TGTGCCAGCAGTCCAGGGCGACGGCTTAGCACAGATACGCAGTATTTT. The entire variable domain, with the rest obtained from reference TRBV5-8 and TRBJ2-3, is as follows: EAGVTQSPTHLIKTRGQQATLRCSPISGHTSVYWYQQALGLGLQFLLWYDEGEERNRGNFPPRFSGRQFPNYSSELNVNALELEDSALYLCASSPGRRLSTDTQYFGPGTRLTVL.

The genes are TRBV9 and TRBJ1-1; D may be TRBD1 (6 bases). The CDR3 is 14 residues long. In germline, CDR1 is SGDLS, CDR2 YYNGEE. The V gene lost 4 bases and the J gene lost 1 base, with 11 bases spanning the gap. CDR3: CASSFLGGNTEAFF. As DNA, the CDR3 is TGTGCCAGCAGCTTTCTAGGGGGGAACACTGAAGCTTTCTTT.

This chain connects TRBV12-2 to TRBJ2-1; the table's D call of TRBD2 was not tested on the DNA. TRBV12-2 is noted as a pseudogene. The CDR3 loop spans 17 amino acids. CDR3 region: CASRLALGTSGVNEQFF. The CDR3 bases are TGTGCAAGTCGCTTAGCGCTTGGGACTAGCGGGGTCAATGAGCAGTTCTTC.

A few counts support this clone. The rearrangement uses TRBV5-1 and TRBJ2-1, with 7 bases identical to TRBD2. The trim removed 4 bases at V and 8 bases at J, leaving 12 bases unmatched. The V gene's germline CDR1 is SGHRS and CDR2 YFSETQ. This CDR3 is built from 15 residues. Written as DNA, the CDR3 is TGCGCCAGCAGCAAAAATCCTGGACTAGTCGATGAGCAGTTCTTC. Translation gives CASSKNPGLVDEQFF.

This clone was seen only once. The CDR3 nucleotides are TGTGCCAGCAGCTTAGGTGGAGGGTTAGGTGAAAAACTGTTTTTT. The encoded protein is CASSLGGGLGEKLFF. The V call is TRBV7-6, the J call TRBJ1-4; no firm D call. V dropped 1 base and J dropped 7 bases, with 13 bases sitting between them. This CDR3 comprises 15 residues. CDR1 is SGHVS and CDR2 is FNYEAQ in the germline V gene.

The V gene is TRBV18, the J gene TRBJ1-2; 9 nucleotides align to TRBD1. CDR3 size: 15 residues. The germline gives CDR1 KGHSH, CDR2 LQKENI. V gave up 3 bases and J gave up 5 bases; unmatched junction bases: 7. CDR3 residues: CASSPGTGSLYGYTF. Here the CDR3 DNA reads TGTGCCAGCTCACCCGGGACAGGGAGTTTGTATGGCTACACCTTC.

This chain links TRBV29-1 with TRBJ2-7; no clear D. The germline gives CDR1 SQVTM, CDR2 ANQGSEA. The CDR3 sequence is 10 residues long. The ends were cut back, 4 bases at V and 6 bases at J, with 7 bases in the middle. This chain's CDR3 is CSVGGPEQYF. The CDR3 DNA is TGCAGCGTTGGAGGCCCCGAGCAGTACTTC.

V usage is TRBV6-5 and J usage is TRBJ1-3; 11 nucleotides align to TRBD1. V gave up 2 bases and J gave up 6 bases; unmatched junction bases: 3. Looked up from germline, CDR1 is MNHEY and CDR2 is SVGAGI. This CDR3 is built from 15 residues. Here the CDR3 DNA reads TGTGCCAGCAGTTACGCCGGACAGGGGGCAAACACCATATATTTT. Translating it yields CASSYAGQGANTIYF.

V is TRBV29-1 and J is TRBJ2-1; perhaps TRBD1 as D (5 bases). The CDR3 sequence is 10 residues long. Per the germline V gene, CDR1 is SQVTM and CDR2 is ANQGSEA. Deletions cut 2 bases from V and 12 bases from J, with 8 bases between. This CDR3 reads CSVERGAQFF. DNA for the CDR3: TGCAGCGTTGAAAGGGGCGCGCAGTTCTTC.

The table lists this clone with a count of one. V gene TRBV30 combines with J gene TRBJ1-2, with TRBD1 identical over 7 bases. The V and J ends lost 0 bases and 4 bases, in that order; junction bases with no gene match: 11. The CDR3 has 16 residues. Germline assignment: CDR1 GTSNPN and CDR2 SVGIG (reference sequence). The CDR3 DNA reads as TGTGCCTGGAGTGTACGGGACAGATTAATTCTCTATGGCTACACCTTC. Amino acids: CAWSVRDRLILYGYTF.

The J gene is TRBJ2-3, the V gene TRBV7-6, with TRBD1 as a possible D gene (7 bases). V was pared by 1 base and J by 2 bases, with 13 bases between. The CDR3 totals 16 residues. Germline values: CDR1 SGHVS, CDR2 FNYEAQ. The chain's CDR3 is CASSLGRGQNTDTQYF. The CDR3 nucleotides read TGTGCCAGCAGCTTAGGGAGGGGGCAAAACACAGATACGCAGTATTTT.

CDR3 loop: CASQDSLNTEAFF. As DNA, the CDR3 is TGTGCCAGCCAGGACAGCCTGAACACTGAAGCTTTCTTT. V and J are TRBV19 and TRBJ1-1; D perhaps matches TRBD1 (6 bases). This CDR3 spans 13 amino acids. V lost 9 bases to trimming and J lost 0 bases, with 11 bases between them. The germline gives CDR1 LNHDA, CDR2 SQIVND (reference sequence).

This CDR3 reads CASSSFAGLAGANTNNEQFF. The DNA of the CDR3 is TGTGCCAGCAGTTCTTTCGCGGGACTAGCGGGAGCCAATACCAACAATGAGCAGTTCTTC. The rearrangement links TRBV2 to TRBJ2-1; 14 bases align to TRBD2. The CDR3 runs to 20 residues. Germline CDR1 SNHLY, CDR2 FYNNEI. Trimming took 5 bases from V and 5 from J; bases not matched to a gene: 17.

This chain connects TRBV7-3 to TRBJ1-2; TRBD1 matches at 8 bases. The CDR3 loop spans 18 amino acids. After removal of 6 bases from V and 0 bases from J, the junction contained 15 bases not matched to a gene. From germline, CDR1 is SGHTA and CDR2 FQGTGA. CDR3 loop: CASRMSDRGRETNYGYTF. The CDR3, as DNA: TGTGCCAGCAGAATGTCAGACAGGGGACGGGAAACTAACTATGGCTACACCTTC. Based on the CDR3 plus reference TRBV7-3 and TRBJ1-2, the full variable domain is GAGVSQTPSNKVTEKGKYVELRCDPISGHTALYWYRQSLGQGPEFLIYFQGTGAADDSGLPNDRFFAVRPEGSVSTLKIQRTERGDSAVYLCASRMSDRGRETNYGYTFGSGTRLTVV.